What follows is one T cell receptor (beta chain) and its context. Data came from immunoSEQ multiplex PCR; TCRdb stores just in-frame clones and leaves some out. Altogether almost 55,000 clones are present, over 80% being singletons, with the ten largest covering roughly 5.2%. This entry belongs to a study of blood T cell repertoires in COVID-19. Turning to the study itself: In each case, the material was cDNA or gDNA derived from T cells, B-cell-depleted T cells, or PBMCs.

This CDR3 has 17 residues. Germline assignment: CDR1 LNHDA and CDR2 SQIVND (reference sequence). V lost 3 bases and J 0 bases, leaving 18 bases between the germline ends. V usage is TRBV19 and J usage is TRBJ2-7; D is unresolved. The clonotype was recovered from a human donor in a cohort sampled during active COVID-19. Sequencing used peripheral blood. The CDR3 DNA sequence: TGTGCCAGTAGTATTCCCTTCGCGCCTAGTTCCTCCTACGAGCAGTACTTC. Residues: CASSIPFAPSSSYEQYF.